The 27 T cell receptor beta chains in this list originate from one sample, sequenced in a study of blood T cell repertoires in COVID-19. Generated by immunoSEQ multiplex PCR, the TCRdb table keeps only in-frame clones and is missing some. The table includes under 300,000 clones, about 82% detected once. Sequenced: peripheral blood. The receptors come from an elderly man with acute or convalescent COVID-19.

The rearrangement joins TRBV15 to TRBJ1-2; D might be TRBD1 (5 bases). The CDR3 extends over 13 amino acids. Germline CDR1 LNHNV, CDR2 YYDKDF (reference sequence). V gave up 5 bases and J gave up 4 bases, with 11 bases separating them. The CDR3 sequence is CATSSDRVYGYTF. The CDR3 nucleotides read TGTGCCACCAGCTCCGACAGAGTCTATGGCTACACCTTC.

The chain is built from TRBV5-1 and TRBJ2-1, with 9 bases lining up with TRBD1. Losses at the gene ends were 1 base for V and 4 bases for J; bases not matched to a gene: 3. This CDR3 has 15 residues. Germline lookup yields CDR1 SGHRS and CDR2 YFSETQ. The CDR3 sequence: CASSLRDRVYNEQFF. The CDR3 nucleotides are TGCGCCAGCAGCTTGAGGGACAGGGTTTACAATGAGCAGTTCTTC.

This clone was seen a handful of times. The chain links TRBV25-1 to TRBJ2-1; 7 bases are shared with TRBD2. With 6 bases clipped from V and 4 bases from J, the junction kept 6 bases outside the gene matches. The germline V gene has CDR1 MGHDK and CDR2 SYGVNS. The CDR3 has 14 amino acids. CDR3 DNA sequence: TGTGCCAGCAGGGAGCGGGACGCGTACAATGAGCAGTTCTTC. The encoded protein is CASRERDAYNEQFF.

The chain is built from TRBV2 and TRBJ1-5; D is perhaps TRBD1 (5 bases). CDR1 is SNHLY, CDR2 FYNNEI, per germline. The CDR3 extends over 15 amino acids. Deletions cut 5 bases from V and 0 bases from J, with 11 bases between. CDR3 loop: CASSTLGLSNQPQHF. For the CDR3, the DNA is TGTGCCAGCAGTACATTGGGACTTAGCAATCAGCCCCAGCATTTT. Using reference TRBV2 and TRBJ1-5 for the parts outside the CDR3, the full variable domain is EPEVTQTPSHQVTQMGQEVILRCVPISNHLYFYWYRQILGQKVEFLVSFYNNEISEKSEIFDDQFSVERPDGSNFTLKIRSTKLEDSAMYFCASSTLGLSNQPQHFGDGTRLSIL.

This clone has a single count. The chain combines TRBV6-5 with TRBJ1-1, with TRBD1 identical over 9 bases. The V gene end was trimmed by 2 bases and the J gene end by 5 bases; junction bases not matched to a gene: 9. CDR1 MNHEY and CDR2 SVGAGI come from the germline V gene. This CDR3 contains 16 residues. The CDR3 coding sequence is TGTGCCAGCAGTTACGGGACAGGGACGACGAGGACTGAAGCTTTCTTT. This codes for CASSYGTGTTRTEAFF.

This clone was seen once. The chain combines TRBV2 with TRBJ1-2; the D is unclear. Trimming took off 8 bases at V and 2 bases at J, with 15 bases between the two ends. The length of the CDR3 is 14 residues. The germline CDR1 and CDR2 sequences are SNHLY and FYNNEI. The CDR3 nucleotides read TGTGCCAGCCTTGAGGGCAGCCGGAACTATGGCTACACCTTC. Its translation is CASLEGSRNYGYTF. Filled out from reference TRBV2 and TRBJ1-2, the complete variable domain reads EPEVTQTPSHQVTQMGQEVILRCVPISNHLYFYWYRQILGQKVEFLVSFYNNEISEKSEIFDDQFSVERPDGSNFTLKIRSTKLEDSAMYFCASLEGSRNYGYTFGSGTRLTVV.

About this clone: At the DNA level, this CDR3 is encoded by other sequences in the same sample as well. This chain links TRBV5-4 with TRBJ1-1, with TRBD1 identical over 8 bases. With V trimmed by 2 bases and J by 5 bases, 8 bases remained unmatched. Germline V lookup: CDR1 SGHNT, CDR2 YYREEE (reference sequence). CDR3 length equals 15 residues. The CDR3 region is CASSFMTGANTEAFF. Written as DNA, the CDR3 is TGTGCCAGCAGCTTTATGACAGGGGCGAATACTGAAGCTTTCTTT.

A few counts support this clone. The chain recombines TRBV7-2 with TRBJ2-2; 7 bases fit TRBD2. The CDR3 has 15 residues. Germline CDR1 and CDR2: SGHTA and FQGNSA. V shed 3 bases and J 6 bases; nucleotides not matched to a gene: 7. In DNA form, the CDR3 reads TGTGCCAGCAGCTTCGGGGGGAGAAACGCCGGGGAGCTGTTTTTT. Translated, it gives CASSFGGRNAGELFF.

The chain carries TRBV11-2 and TRBJ2-2; D might be TRBD1 (5 bases). CDR3 length equals 15 residues. Germline assignment: CDR1 SGHAT and CDR2 FQNNGV. V lost 3 bases to trimming and J lost 0 bases, with 8 bases between them. CDR3 nucleotides: TGTGCCAGCAGCTTTGACAGCGCGAACACCGGGGAGCTGTTTTTT. Translation gives CASSFDSANTGELFF.

The chain is built from TRBV3-1 (or the pseudogene TRBV3-2) and TRBJ2-1; 10 bases agree with TRBD2. The germline V gene has CDR1 LGHDT and CDR2 YNNKEL (reference sequence). Trimming at V came to 2 bases and at J to 7 bases, leaving 5 bases not matched to a gene. This CDR3 spans 15 amino acids. DNA of the CDR3: TGTGCCAGCAGCCAAAGCGGGAGGGCGGGGAATGAGCAGTTCTTC. This sequence encodes CASSQSGRAGNEQFF.

J is TRBJ2-1 and V is TRBV7-6; 8 nucleotides match TRBD2. V lost 1 base to trimming and J lost 7 bases; unmatched junction nucleotides: 15. This CDR3 has 18 amino acids. Per germline, CDR1 SGHVS and CDR2 FNYEAQ. CDR3: CASSLVIVGAGGTNEQFF. CDR3 nucleotides: TGTGCCAGCAGCTTAGTGATAGTGGGGGCGGGAGGAACGAATGAGCAGTTCTTC.

V usage is TRBV7-2 and J usage is TRBJ2-5; TRBD2 aligns across 9 bases. This CDR3 has 16 residues. Germline CDR1 is SGHTA and CDR2 is FQGNSA. J gave up 5 bases and V 2 bases, and 9 bases lay outside the gene matches. The CDR3 region is CASSLSSGLARETQYF. CDR3 nucleotide sequence: TGTGCCAGCAGCTTATCCTCAGGACTAGCGAGGGAGACCCAGTACTTC.

In nucleotides, the CDR3 is TGTGCCAGCAGCCACTCAACCCTAGATGGATCGCAGTATTTT. This gives the protein CASSHSTLDGSQYF. V and J are TRBV6-5 and TRBJ2-3; D gene unclear. V was cut by 6 bases and J by 10 bases, with 20 bases left in between. The CDR3 covers 14 residues. From germline, CDR1 is MNHEY and CDR2 SVGAGI.

This clone showed up just once. The chain uses TRBV5-1 and TRBJ2-3, with 12 bases matching TRBD2. From germline, CDR1 is SGHRS and CDR2 YFSETQ. The CDR3 has 15 amino acids. V shed 5 bases and J 3 bases; nucleotides not matched to a gene: 4. The CDR3 DNA sequence: TGCGCCAGCAGGTCAACTAGCGGGGGGACAGATACGCAGTATTTT. Protein product: CASRSTSGGTDTQYF.

The chain carries TRBV20-1 and TRBJ1-5; 8 positions agree with TRBD1. Germline CDR1 reads DFQATT; CDR2 reads SNEGSKA (reference sequence). The CDR3 is 15 residues long. V trimming: 3 bases; J trimming: 7 bases; junction bases outside the gene matches: 11. CDR3 protein: CSASPPTGGWQPQHF. CDR3 nucleotide sequence: TGCAGTGCTAGTCCACCTACAGGGGGTTGGCAGCCCCAGCATTTT.

This chain links TRBV28 with TRBJ1-2; 7 nucleotides align to TRBD1. The J segment lost 5 bases and the V segment lost 7 bases, leaving 10 bases of the junction unmatched. There are 14 residues in the CDR3. Per germline, CDR1 MDHEN and CDR2 SYDVKM. The CDR3 is CASMRTGVLYGYTF. For the CDR3, the DNA is TGTGCCAGCATGCGGACAGGCGTACTTTATGGCTACACCTTC.

The chain employs TRBV28 and TRBJ1-5; the D gene is possibly TRBD1 (6 bases). Between the trimmed V and J ends, which lost 5 bases and 6 bases, there was a span of 14 bases. Looked up from germline, CDR1 is MDHEN and CDR2 is SYDVKM. The CDR3 consists of 14 residues. The CDR3 DNA follows: TGTGCCAGCAGTGGGGGGGGGCCTAGTCAGCCCCAGCATTTT. Amino acid sequence: CASSGGGPSQPQHF.

About this clone itself: The sample holds other DNA sequences that translate to the same CDR3. The chain uses TRBV19 and TRBJ1-2; 8 bases are shared with TRBD1. After removal of 5 bases from V and 4 bases from J, the junction contained 9 bases not matched to a gene. The germline V gene has CDR1 LNHDA and CDR2 SQIVND (reference sequence). The CDR3 extends over 15 amino acids. DNA of the CDR3: TGTGCCAGTAGTCCCCGAGACAGGGGCGGCTATGGCTACACCTTC. Its translation is CASSPRDRGGYGYTF.

The chain combines TRBV28 with TRBJ1-3; tentative D call: TRBD1 (5 bases). Trimming pared 6 bases from V and 1 base from J, leaving 10 bases between. This CDR3 contains 14 residues. Germline V CDR1 and CDR2: MDHEN, SYDVKM. CDR3 residues: CASRTGHSGNTIYF. CDR3 DNA: TGTGCCAGCAGAACCGGACATTCTGGAAACACCATATATTTT. Full variable domain (outside the CDR3, taken from reference TRBV28 and TRBJ1-3): DVKVTQSSRYLVKRTGEKVFLECVQDMDHENMFWYRQDPGLGLRLIYFSYDVKMKEKGDIPEGYSVSREKKERFSLILESASTNQTSMYLCASRTGHSGNTIYFGEGSWLTVV.

This rearrangement joins TRBV3-1 (or the pseudogene TRBV3-2) to TRBJ1-4; 8 nucleotides align to TRBD1. Germline CDR1 is LGHDT and CDR2 is YNNKEL (reference sequence). Losses at the gene ends were 4 bases for V and 5 bases for J; bases not matched to a gene: 6. The CDR3 runs to 15 residues. CDR3 sequence reads: CASSLGTGTNEKLFF. CDR3 DNA sequence: TGTGCCAGCAGCCTCGGGACAGGTACCAATGAAAAACTGTTTTTT.

CDR3 in DNA: TGTGCCAGCAGGGAACGAACGCTGGAGGGTGGCTACACCTTC. Translated, it gives CASRERTLEGGYTF. The chain employs TRBV2 and TRBJ1-2; D is unresolved. Germline CDR1 reads SNHLY; CDR2 reads FYNNEI. V was trimmed by 6 bases and J by 7 bases, leaving 18 bases between them. This CDR3 region has 14 residues.

The J gene is TRBJ2-3, the V gene TRBV11-3; 7 nucleotides align to TRBD1. The CDR3 covers 12 residues. Trimming removed 4 bases from V and 14 bases from J; junction bases left unmatched: 9. Germline V CDR1 and CDR2: SGHNT, YENEEA. This CDR3 is CASSSPGGPAYF. The DNA for the CDR3 is TGTGCCAGCAGCTCCCCAGGGGGACCAGCGTATTTT.

The rearrangement joins TRBV15 to TRBJ2-7; D might be TRBD1 (5 bases). The CDR3 covers 15 residues. Trimming left V 0 bases short and J 2 bases short, with 11 bases between. Germline lookup yields CDR1 LNHNV and CDR2 YYDKDF (reference sequence). Here the CDR3 reads CATSRETGNTYEQYF. For the CDR3, the DNA is TGTGCCACCAGCAGAGAAACAGGCAATACCTACGAGCAGTACTTC.

This clone was observed a few times. The rearrangement uses TRBV28 and TRBJ1-6, with D possibly being TRBD1 (5 bases). The V and J ends lost 5 bases and 0 bases respectively, with 17 bases between them. Germline V lookup: CDR1 MDHEN, CDR2 SYDVKM. The CDR3 sequence is 18 residues long. CDR3 in amino acids: CASSPPPRQSSYNSPLHF. In nucleotides, the CDR3 is TGTGCCAGCAGTCCCCCTCCCCGACAGAGCTCCTATAATTCACCCCTCCACTTT.

This clone was seen only a few times. As DNA, the CDR3 is TGCGCCAGCAGCTTTAACGTGGGGGGATACACTGAAGCTTTCTTT. As protein: CASSFNVGGYTEAFF. The rearrangement uses TRBV5-1 and TRBJ1-1; D perhaps matches TRBD1 (5 bases). CDR3 length equals 15 residues. Trimming removed 2 bases from V and 3 bases from J, with 14 bases in between. In germline, CDR1 is SGHRS, CDR2 YFSETQ.

The chain couples TRBV27 to TRBJ2-6; no clear D. Germline V gene sequence: CDR1 MNHEY, CDR2 SMNVEV (reference sequence). The V end was cut by 6 bases, the J end by 0 bases, with 9 bases between. The CDR3 runs to 15 residues. The CDR3 DNA is TGTGCCAGCAGATTTGAGCCCTCTGGGGCCAACGTCCTGACTTTC. It translates to CASRFEPSGANVLTF.

The chain joins TRBV15 to TRBJ2-2; no firm D call. This CDR3 has 12 amino acids. CDR1 and CDR2 (germline): LNHNV, YYDKDF (reference sequence). The V end was cut by 8 bases, the J end by 1 base, with 5 bases between. This CDR3 is CATDKNTGELFF. DNA of the CDR3: TGTGCCACCGACAAGAACACCGGGGAGCTGTTTTTT.